Described below is a single T cell receptor beta chain sequence and its context. These data come from a study of blood T cell repertoires in COVID-19. Turning to the study itself: There were acute and convalescent COVID-19 samples, and they came from the United States, Italy and Spain. T cells, B-cell-depleted T cells, or PBMCs supplied cDNA or gDNA.

In the authors' workflow: The assay estimated nucleated cells by amplifying reference gene primers. Generated by immunoSEQ multiplex PCR, the TCRdb table keeps only in-frame clones and is missing some. V and J calls and clone size are as listed in that table; D and trimming were resolved from the DNA. This sample has under 150,000 clones, with just under 85% found just once. Sequenced: peripheral blood. The TCR sequence derives from an older man with active or convalescent COVID-19.

In DNA form, the CDR3 reads TGTGCCAGCAGTTCGACAGGGGCCGAGCAGTACTTC. Protein product: CASSSTGAEQYF. V usage is TRBV6-5 and J usage is TRBJ2-7; TRBD1 agrees at 8 bases. After removal of 4 bases from V and 6 bases from J, the junction contained 2 bases not matched to a gene. The CDR3 length is 12 residues. Germline values: CDR1 MNHEY, CDR2 SVGAGI.